This T cell receptor (beta chain) was obtained from a study of blood T cell repertoires in COVID-19. In the study overall: The origin of the acute and convalescent COVID-19 samples was the United States, Italy and Spain.

This clone was recorded a few times. Measured with immunoSEQ multiplex PCR; TCRdb has only the in-frame clones, and not every one. The data contain 200,000 to 250,000 clones, about 85% of them singletons. The germline gives CDR1 MGHRA, CDR2 YSYEKL. The CDR3 sequence is 16 residues long. V lost 4 bases to trimming and J lost 5 bases; unmatched junction nucleotides: 8. Sequenced: peripheral blood. The genes are TRBV4-1 and TRBJ1-1; TRBD1 matches 12 bases. This TCR was sampled from a young woman who had recovered from COVID-19. DNA for the CDR3: TGCGCCAGCAGCCTTCCCAGGGACAGGGGGCGAACTGAAGCTTTCTTT. Amino acids: CASSLPRDRGRTEAFF.